The 11 T cell receptor beta chains in this list originate from one sample, sequenced in a study of identical twins. Using its own MiXCR run on the 5' RACE reads, TCRdb lists one record per CDR3 protein. The sample consists of 240,000 or so distinct CDR3 sequences, about 13% of them appearing once. These same records also appear under a second study, on yellow fever vaccine responses in identical twins.

Sequencing input: memory (CD45RO+) T cells sorted from blood. The receptor source for this set is a young woman in good health.

This clonotype came up a few times. The chain carries TRBV29-1 and TRBJ2-2, with 10 bases matching TRBD2. Unmatched junction bases numbered 11, after V lost 5 bases and J lost 5 bases. The CDR3 sequence is 16 residues long. Germline V gene lookup returns CDR1 SQVTM and CDR2 ANQGSEA. CDR3 in amino acids: CSVSTSGPPGTGELFF. In DNA form, the CDR3 reads TGCAGCGTTTCGACTAGCGGGCCCCCGGGTACCGGGGAGCTGTTTTTT.

This clonotype is labeled medium-sized (0.01 to 0.1%). V usage is TRBV12-3 or TRBV12-4 and J usage is TRBJ1-6; a weak D match, TRBD1 (5 bases). V dropped 4 bases and J dropped 7 bases, with 8 bases sitting between them. The CDR3 runs 13 residues. CDR3 DNA: TGTGCCAGCAGTTCAGGGCACAATTCACCCCTCCACTTT. This gives the protein CASSSGHNSPLHF.

This clonotype was detected only a few times. The chain links TRBV5-1 to TRBJ2-2; 10 nucleotides agree with TRBD1. Germline V CDR1 and CDR2: SGHRS, YFSETQ. CDR3 length: 16 amino acids. The V segment lost 4 bases and the J segment 4 bases; nucleotides outside the gene matches: 7. CDR3 DNA: TGCGCCAGCAGCGATCCCGGGACAGGGGCCACCGGGGAGCTGTTTTTT. Translating it yields CASSDPGTGATGELFF.

The rearrangement uses TRBV20-1 and TRBJ2-7, with D unresolved. With 2 bases removed from V and 2 bases from J, the gap between germline ends came to 13 bases. Germline loops: CDR1 DFQATT, CDR2 SNEGSKA (reference sequence). The CDR3 totals 14 residues. CDR3 residues: CSARSTDGTYEQYF. The CDR3 DNA reads as TGCAGTGCTAGATCAACCGACGGAACCTACGAGCAGTACTTC.

This clonotype was observed a few times. The chain couples TRBV20-1 to TRBJ1-1; D uncertain. With 2 bases removed from V and 2 bases from J, the gap between germline ends came to 6 bases. Germline CDR1 reads DFQATT; CDR2 reads SNEGSKA (reference sequence). This CDR3 contains 12 residues. CDR3 loop: CSARRSNTEAFF. The CDR3 DNA reads as TGCAGTGCTAGACGGTCCAACACTGAAGCTTTCTTT.

This rearrangement joins TRBV30 to TRBJ2-1; possible D gene TRBD2, 5 bases. The CDR3 is 14 residues long. Trimming stripped 4 bases from V and 0 bases from J, with 10 bases between. In germline, CDR1 is GTSNPN, CDR2 SVGIG (reference sequence). CDR3 in amino acids: CAWTKRASYNEQFF. The CDR3 nucleotides read TGTGCCTGGACCAAGAGGGCCTCCTACAATGAGCAGTTCTTC.

This clonotype appeared a few times. V is TRBV29-1 and J is TRBJ2-1; TRBD1 might be the D (6 bases). The germline V and J ends were trimmed by 7 bases and 6 bases, with 10 bases remaining between them. The CDR3 consists of 11 residues. Per germline, CDR1 SQVTM and CDR2 ANQGSEA. This chain's CDR3 is CSAVRGNEQFF. The CDR3 DNA sequence: TGCAGCGCCGTCAGGGGCAATGAGCAGTTCTTC.

This clonotype was counted at least ten times. This chain uses TRBV12-3 or TRBV12-4 with TRBJ2-1, with TRBD2 matching over 12 bases. V gave up 6 bases and J gave up 9 bases; unmatched junction bases: 6. The CDR3 sequence is 14 residues long. CDR3 loop: CASRLAGGISEQFF. DNA of the CDR3: TGTGCCAGCAGGCTAGCGGGAGGGATCAGTGAGCAGTTCTTC.

This sequence joins TRBV3-1 and TRBJ2-1, with 8 bases aligning to TRBD2. The CDR3 is made up of 17 amino acids. Trimming cost V 11 bases and J 3 bases; bases outside gene matches: 18. The germline CDR1 and CDR2 sequences are LGHDT and YNNKEL (reference sequence). The CDR3 loop reads CASCPVFGGGHYNEQFF. The CDR3 nucleotides are TGTGCCTCCTGCCCCGTTTTCGGGGGGGGCCACTACAATGAGCAGTTCTTC.

This clonotype was counted only a few times. The CDR3 loop is CATYYPGNEQFF. CDR3 DNA sequence: TGTGCCACCTACTACCCGGGTAATGAGCAGTTCTTC. V and J are TRBV5-8 and TRBJ2-1, with D unresolved. Germline V gene lookup returns CDR1 SGHTS and CDR2 YDEGEE. This CDR3 spans 12 amino acids. Trimming stripped 9 bases from V and 7 bases from J, with 14 bases between.

In its sample, this clonotype was seen a few times. The rearrangement joins TRBV6-1 to TRBJ2-3, with D perhaps TRBD1 or TRBD2 (6 bases each). The CDR3 runs 16 residues. CDR1 is MNHNS, CDR2 SASEGT, per germline. Trimming shortened V by 8 bases and J by 2 bases, and 20 bases separated the two germline ends. The CDR3 spells CASGGGTGGHTDTQYF. The CDR3 coding sequence is TGTGCCAGCGGGGGCGGGACTGGCGGTCACACAGATACGCAGTATTTT.